The subject of this entry is one T cell receptor (beta chain). The sample is drawn from a study of control samples from healthy donors and cancer patients. Profiling relied on immunoSEQ multiplex PCR, and the TCRdb table lists in-frame clones only, not all of them. This table holds approximately 150,000 clones, more than 85% found once. This CDR3 comprises 16 residues. V shed 5 bases and J 4 bases; nucleotides not matched to a gene: 11. Germline lookup yields CDR1 SEHNR and CDR2 FQNEAQ (reference sequence). The sequencing sample was made of blood. The clonotype comes from a man under 40 in good health. The chain combines TRBV7-9 with TRBJ2-3; TRBD2 aligns across 8 bases. The CDR3 loop reads CASSQRPAGVPDTQYF. The CDR3 region has the DNA TGTGCCAGCAGCCAGCGGCCAGCGGGGGTCCCAGATACGCAGTATTTT.